This TCR beta chain was retrieved from a study of T cells in Graves' hyperthyroidism and ophthalmopathy. Study outcomes and limitations: Among clonotypes expanded in thyroid above 0.001, most were also found in blood. Stable hyperthyroidism and ophthalmopathy were separated using 13 V-J signatures. Ophthalmopathy was model-predicted a median about 6.9 months pre-onset.

Amplification yielded TCR beta CDR3 regions, with RNA transcripts as the source. Carried out on the TCR CDR3, a first-round RT-PCR used the HTBI primer set. TCRdb used MiXCR to reprocess the multiplex PCR reads, holding one entry per CDR3 protein. The repertoire holds 450,000 to 700,000 distinct CDR3 sequences, with around 46% as singletons. The sample holds many counts of this clonotype. Its cognate antigen is unknown. Germline-derived CDR1 and CDR2 are LGHNA and YNFKEQ. V lost 5 bases and J lost 4, with 11 bases in between. The CDR3 sequence is 13 residues long. The V call is TRBV4-2, the J call TRBJ1-2; D is undetermined. Sequences were obtained from peripheral blood or thyroid tissue (not recorded which). This clonotype was sampled from an adult woman with Graves' disease, either hyperthyroidism or ophthalmopathy (not recorded which). The DNA for the CDR3 is TGTGCCAGCAGCGGTGAGGGCTCCTATGGCTACACCTTC. Translated: CASSGEGSYGYTF.